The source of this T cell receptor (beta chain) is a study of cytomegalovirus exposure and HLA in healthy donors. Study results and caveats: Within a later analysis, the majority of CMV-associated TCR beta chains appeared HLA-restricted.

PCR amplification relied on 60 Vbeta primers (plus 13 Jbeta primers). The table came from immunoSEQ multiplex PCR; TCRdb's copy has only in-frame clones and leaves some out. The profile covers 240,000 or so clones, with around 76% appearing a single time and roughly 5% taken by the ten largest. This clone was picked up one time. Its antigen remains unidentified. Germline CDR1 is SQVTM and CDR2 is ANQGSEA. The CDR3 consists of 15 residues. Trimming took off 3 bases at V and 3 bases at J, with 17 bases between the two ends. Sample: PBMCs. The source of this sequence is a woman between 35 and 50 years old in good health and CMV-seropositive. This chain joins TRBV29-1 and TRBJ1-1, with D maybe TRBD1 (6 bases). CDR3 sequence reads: CSVEVGGVDYTEAFF. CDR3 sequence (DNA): TGCAGCGTTGAGGTAGGGGGAGTGGACTACACTGAAGCTTTCTTT. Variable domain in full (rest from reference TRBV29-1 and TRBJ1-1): SAVISQKPSRDICQRGTSLTIQCQVDSQVTMMFWYRQQPGQSLTLIATANQGSEATYESGFVIDKFPISRPNLTFSTLTVSNMSPEDSSIYLCSVEVGGVDYTEAFFGQGTRLTVV.